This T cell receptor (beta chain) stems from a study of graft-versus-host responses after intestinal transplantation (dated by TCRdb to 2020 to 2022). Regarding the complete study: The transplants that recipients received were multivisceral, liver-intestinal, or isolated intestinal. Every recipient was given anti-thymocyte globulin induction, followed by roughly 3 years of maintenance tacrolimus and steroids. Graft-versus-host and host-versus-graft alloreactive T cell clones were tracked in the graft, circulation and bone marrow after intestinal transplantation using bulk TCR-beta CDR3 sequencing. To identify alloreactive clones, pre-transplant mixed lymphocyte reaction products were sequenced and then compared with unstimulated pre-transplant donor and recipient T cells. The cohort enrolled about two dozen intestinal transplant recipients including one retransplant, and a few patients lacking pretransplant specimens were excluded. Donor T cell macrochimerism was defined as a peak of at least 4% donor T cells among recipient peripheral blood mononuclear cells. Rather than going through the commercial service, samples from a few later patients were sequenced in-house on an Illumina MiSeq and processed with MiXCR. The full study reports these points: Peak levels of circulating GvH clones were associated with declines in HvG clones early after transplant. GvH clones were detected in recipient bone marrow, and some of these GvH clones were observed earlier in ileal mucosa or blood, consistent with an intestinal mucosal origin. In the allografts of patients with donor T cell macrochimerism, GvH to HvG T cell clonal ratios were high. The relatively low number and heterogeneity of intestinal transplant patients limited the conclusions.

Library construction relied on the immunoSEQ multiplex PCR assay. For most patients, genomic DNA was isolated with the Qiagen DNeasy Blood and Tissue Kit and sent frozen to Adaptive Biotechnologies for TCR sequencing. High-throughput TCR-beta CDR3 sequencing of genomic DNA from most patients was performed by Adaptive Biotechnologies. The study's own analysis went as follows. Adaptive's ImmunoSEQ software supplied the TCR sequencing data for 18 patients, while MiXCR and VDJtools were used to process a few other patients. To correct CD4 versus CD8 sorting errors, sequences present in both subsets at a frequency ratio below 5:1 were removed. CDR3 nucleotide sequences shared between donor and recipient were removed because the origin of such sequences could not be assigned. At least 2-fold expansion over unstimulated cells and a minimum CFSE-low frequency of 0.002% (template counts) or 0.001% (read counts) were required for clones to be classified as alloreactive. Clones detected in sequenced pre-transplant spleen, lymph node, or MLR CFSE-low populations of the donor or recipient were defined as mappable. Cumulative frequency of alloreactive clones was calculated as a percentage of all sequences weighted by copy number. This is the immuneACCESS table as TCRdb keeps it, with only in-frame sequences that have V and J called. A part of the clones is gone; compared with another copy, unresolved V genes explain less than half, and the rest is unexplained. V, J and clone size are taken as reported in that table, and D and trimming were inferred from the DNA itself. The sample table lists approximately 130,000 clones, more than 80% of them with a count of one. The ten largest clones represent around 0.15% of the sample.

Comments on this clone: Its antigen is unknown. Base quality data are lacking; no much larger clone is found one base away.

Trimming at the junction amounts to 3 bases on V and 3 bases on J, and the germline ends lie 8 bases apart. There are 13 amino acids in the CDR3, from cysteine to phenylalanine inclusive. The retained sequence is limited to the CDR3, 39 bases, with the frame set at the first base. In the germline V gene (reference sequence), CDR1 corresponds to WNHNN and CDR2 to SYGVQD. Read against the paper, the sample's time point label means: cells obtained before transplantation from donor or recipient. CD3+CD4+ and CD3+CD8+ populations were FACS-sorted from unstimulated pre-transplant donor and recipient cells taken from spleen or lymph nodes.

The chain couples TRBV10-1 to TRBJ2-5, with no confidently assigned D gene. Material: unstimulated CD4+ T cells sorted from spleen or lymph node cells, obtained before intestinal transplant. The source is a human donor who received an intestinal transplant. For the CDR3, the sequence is CASSDGSKETQYF. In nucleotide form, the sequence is TGCGCCAGCAGTGACGGCAGCAAAGAGACCCAGTACTTC.